The 28 T cell receptor beta chains in this list originate from one sample, sequenced in a study of molecular identifiers for immune sequencing clone quantification (dated by TCRdb to 2016 to 2019). Receptors were amplified or captured by PCR. This sample was sequenced with an Illumina HiSeq 4000. TCRdb trimmed public reads at Q25 via fastp, called clones via MiXCR and kept in-frame beta chains. Duplicate CDR3 protein sequences are folded into a single record with the most common DNA and genes. In all, the sample holds tens of thousands of distinct CDR3 sequences, and about a sixth of those were seen once. The leading ten clones occupy 0.99% of the sample. The sample taken for sequencing was naive CD8+ T cells from blood, with Jurkat cell RNA spiked in. The cell subset or site label of this sample denotes: FACS-sorted CD8+CD4-CCR7+CD45RA+ naive T cells. The receptors stem from a human donor in good health. Some libraries in this study had Jurkat cell RNA spiked in.

About this clonotype: This may be a read error, as it is one base from a much larger clone. V usage is TRBV12-3 or TRBV12-4 and J usage is TRBJ2-5; D is unclear. The CDR3 has 16 residues. CDR3 sequence reads: CVSSLGPVHPQETQYF. The CDR3 region has the DNA TGTGTCAGCAGCCTCGGACCCGTCCATCCCCAAGAGACCCAGTACTTC.

The table lists this clonotype with many counts. V gene TRBV23-1 combines with J gene TRBJ2-5; D may correspond to TRBD1 or TRBD2 (6 bases each). TRBV23-1 carries the ORF label, with uncertain function. The germline V and J ends were trimmed by 9 bases and 2 bases, with 16 bases remaining between them. The CDR3 has 14 amino acids. The CDR3 DNA reads TGCGCCAGTCGGGAAGGGGGGCCGCAAGAGACCCAGTACTTC. Its protein product is CASREGGPQETQYF.

The chain recombines TRBV9 with TRBJ2-3, with D maybe TRBD2 (6 bases). The CDR3 contains 19 residues. Between the trimmed V and J ends, which lost 0 bases and 1 base, there was a span of 21 bases. Germline V gene lookup returns CDR1 SGDLS and CDR2 YYNGEE. CDR3 sequence reads: CASSVEGWVRGSGTDTQYF. CDR3 nucleotide sequence: TGTGCCAGCAGCGTAGAAGGTTGGGTTCGGGGGAGCGGCACAGATACGCAGTATTTT.

This clonotype was recorded many times. The CDR3 DNA reads TGTGCCAGCAGTGATTGGGGGGCAGGATACACAGATACGCAGTATTTT. Protein sequence: CASSDWGAGYTDTQYF. The rearrangement uses TRBV2 and TRBJ2-3; D tentatively fits TRBD1 or TRBD2 (6 bases each). Germline V CDR1 and CDR2: SNHLY, FYNNEI. Trimming took off 3 bases at V and 2 bases at J, with 15 bases between the two ends. There are 16 residues in the CDR3.

This clonotype was found many times. V usage is TRBV9 and J usage is TRBJ2-2, with D unclear. V lost 7 bases and J 6 bases, leaving 7 bases between the germline ends. From germline, CDR1 is SGDLS and CDR2 YYNGEE. This CDR3 contains 11 residues. The CDR3 sequence is CASGIPGELFF. CDR3 nucleotides: TGTGCCAGCGGAATTCCCGGGGAGCTGTTTTTT.

By frequency in the sample, this clonotype is medium-sized. This chain joins TRBV25-1 and TRBJ1-1, with unresolved D. CDR3 length: 14 residues. Germline V CDR1 and CDR2: MGHDK, SYGVNS. Trimming took off 5 bases at V and 6 bases at J, with 16 bases between the two ends. The CDR3 here is CASSLDSLGAEAFF. The CDR3 DNA follows: TGTGCCAGCAGTCTCGACTCCCTTGGCGCTGAAGCTTTCTTT. Full variable domain (remainder filled in from reference TRBV25-1 and TRBJ1-1): EADIYQTPRYLVIGTGKKITLECSQTMGHDKMYWYQQDPGMELHLIHYSYGVNSTEKGDLSSESTVSRIRTEHFPLTLESARPSHTSQYLCASSLDSLGAEAFFGQGTRLTVV.

Many counts were recorded for this clonotype. The rearrangement uses TRBV12-3 or TRBV12-4 and TRBJ1-5, with TRBD1 matching 7 bases. V dropped 7 bases and J dropped 7; count of bases not matched to a gene: 13. This CDR3 is built from 15 residues. The CDR3: CASNLRDSNRQPQHF. DNA for the CDR3: TGTGCCAGCAATCTCCGGGACAGCAATCGGCAGCCCCAGCATTTT.

This clonotype has a count of ten or more. V usage is TRBV28 and J usage is TRBJ1-1; D remains ambiguous. The CDR3 runs to 14 residues. Germline V gene data show CDR1 as MDHEN and CDR2 as SYDVKM. The V and J ends lost 6 bases and 0 bases respectively, with 11 bases between them. CDR3 in DNA: TGTGCCAGCAGCACAAAAGTACTGAACACTGAAGCTTTCTTT. It yields the protein CASSTKVLNTEAFF. The variable domain in full, with the rest retrieved from reference TRBV28 and TRBJ1-1, is DVKVTQSSRYLVKRTGEKVFLECVQDMDHENMFWYRQDPGLGLRLIYFSYDVKMKEKGDIPEGYSVSREKKERFSLILESASTNQTSMYLCASSTKVLNTEAFFGQGTRLTVV.

This clonotype was seen ten or more times. The CDR3 region is CASSFKGWAGELFF. CDR3 in DNA: TGTGCCAGCAGTTTTAAAGGTTGGGCCGGGGAGCTGTTTTTT. This chain links TRBV12-3 or TRBV12-4 with TRBJ2-2; D gene uncertain. The CDR3 covers 14 residues. Deletions cut 3 bases from V and 6 bases from J, with 11 bases between.

This clonotype was counted ten times or more. The chain joins TRBV5-4 to TRBJ2-3; the D is unclear. The CDR3 contains 15 residues. Per the germline V gene, CDR1 is SGHNT and CDR2 is YYREEE (reference sequence). Trimming stripped 6 bases from V and 2 bases from J, with 16 bases between. CDR3 coding DNA: TGTGCCAGCACCCCCTGGGCTGGGGTCACAGATACGCAGTATTTT. Translation gives CASTPWAGVTDTQYF.

This clonotype rates as medium-sized. This sequence joins TRBV28 and TRBJ2-7; D uncertain. V was shortened by 6 bases and J by 2 bases, with 11 bases between the two germline ends. CDR1 and CDR2 (germline): MDHEN, SYDVKM. The CDR3 is 13 amino acids. CDR3: CASRSRGPYEQYF. Written as DNA, the CDR3 is TGTGCCAGCAGGTCCCGAGGCCCCTACGAGCAGTACTTC.

There are many counts of this clonotype. V gene TRBV2 combines with J gene TRBJ2-5; D is uncertain. The ends were cut back, 6 bases at V and 4 bases at J, with 6 bases in the middle. CDR3 length: 11 residues. Germline CDR1 SNHLY, CDR2 FYNNEI. CDR3 sequence reads: CASRASETQYF. DNA of the CDR3: TGTGCCAGCAGGGCCTCAGAGACCCAGTACTTC.

This clonotype was detected ten times or more. One end of the junction varies from germline; a read error may be responsible. The chain links TRBV25-1 to TRBJ2-7, with 7 positions matching TRBD1. CDR1 is MGHDK, CDR2 SYGVNS, per germline. The CDR3 is made up of 14 amino acids. The chain's CDR3 is CASSVIGQAYDLDF. As DNA, the CDR3 is TGTGCCAGCAGTGTAATCGGACAGGCCTATGATTTGGACTTC.

By proportion, this clonotype is medium-sized. CDR3 loop: CASTSGPTPRGANVLTF. CDR3 in DNA: TGTGCCAGCACCTCAGGGCCTACACCCAGGGGGGCCAACGTCCTGACTTTC. The chain recombines TRBV7-2 with TRBJ2-6, with D maybe TRBD1 (5 bases). This CDR3 is built from 17 residues. V was shortened by 7 bases and J by 4 bases, with 20 bases between the two germline ends. Germline CDR1 and CDR2: SGHTA and FQGNSA.

This clonotype was recorded at least ten times. The chain is built from TRBV5-1 and TRBJ2-7, with 15 bases lining up with TRBD2. CDR1 is SGHRS, CDR2 YFSETQ, per germline. This CDR3 comprises 14 residues. V lost 3 bases and J lost 7; bases outside the gene matches: 2. CDR3 residues: CASSWTSGGEEQYF. The CDR3 nucleotides are TGCGCCAGCAGCTGGACTAGCGGGGGGGAGGAGCAGTACTTC.

In the case of this clonotype: A much bigger clone sits one base away, suggesting this may be a read error. The chain combines TRBV7-9 with TRBJ2-5; D is possibly TRBD2 (6 bases). CDR3 length: 15 amino acids. Germline-derived CDR1 and CDR2 are SEHNR and FQNEAQ (reference sequence). Trimming shortened V by 1 base and J by 4 bases, and 13 bases separated the two germline ends. The CDR3 spells CASSLELSSVETQYF. CDR3 DNA: TGTGCCAGCAGCTTAGAACTGTCTAGCGTAGAGACCCAGTACTTC. Full variable domain (missing parts from reference TRBV7-9 and TRBJ2-5): DTGVSQNPRHKITKRGQNVTFRCDPISEHNRLYWYRQTLGQGPEFLTYFQNEAQLEKSRLLSDRFSAERPKGSFSTLEIQRTEQGDSAMYLCASSLELSSVETQYFGPGTRLLVL.

This clonotype was detected many times. CDR3 protein: CASSRGLDTQYF. CDR3 sequence (DNA): TGCGCCAGCAGCCGAGGCCTAGATACGCAGTATTTT. The genes are TRBV4-3 and TRBJ2-3, with D hard to call. This CDR3 is built from 12 residues. V was pared by 4 bases and J by 5 bases, with 7 bases between. Germline lookup yields CDR1 LGHNA and CDR2 YSLEER.

Notes on this clonotype: Just one base apart from a much larger clone, this may be a read error. The chain links TRBV11-1 to TRBJ1-1; D is unclear. The CDR3 has 14 residues. Germline CDR1 is SGHAT and CDR2 is FQDESV (reference sequence). For the CDR3, the DNA is TGTGCCAGCAGCCCCACAAGCTTGAACACTGAAGCTCTCTTT. It encodes CASSPTSLNTEALF.

This clonotype was seen ten or more times. CDR3 nucleotide sequence: TGTGCCAGCAGCTACCGACAGGGTGGCACAGATACGCAGTATTTT. Protein: CASSYRQGGTDTQYF. The gene calls are TRBV13 and TRBJ2-3; TRBD1 matches 7 bases. This CDR3 has 15 residues. Germline CDR1 PRHDT, CDR2 FYEKMQ (reference sequence). With V trimmed by 4 bases and J by 1 base, 5 bases remained unmatched.

This clonotype was detected ten times or more. The chain uses TRBV19 and TRBJ2-3; 11 bases fit TRBD2. Germline V gene data show CDR1 as LNHDA and CDR2 as SQIVND (reference sequence). V shed 5 bases and J 4 bases; nucleotides not matched to a gene: 5. This CDR3 comprises 15 residues. CDR3 bases: TGTGCCAGTAGTTCCGGGACTAGCGGCGCAGATACGCAGTATTTT. It is translated as CASSSGTSGADTQYF.

This clonotype is judged medium-sized. The gene calls are TRBV20-1 and TRBJ2-2; D not certain. Germline V gene lookup returns CDR1 DFQATT and CDR2 SNEGSKA (reference sequence). The CDR3 contains 13 residues. With 6 bases removed from V and 3 bases from J, the gap between germline ends came to 11 bases. CDR3 DNA: TGCAGTGCCAGGCTTGGGGACACCGGGGAGCTGTTTTTT. It translates to CSARLGDTGELFF.

This clonotype was counted ten times or more. This sequence joins TRBV6-6 and TRBJ1-1; D unresolved. Germline-derived CDR1 and CDR2 are MNHNY and SVGAGI (reference sequence). Between the trimmed V and J ends, which lost 0 bases and 4 bases, there was a span of 18 bases. This CDR3 contains 17 residues. CDR3 nucleotide sequence: TGTGCCAGCAGTTACTCGATCACCTCGGGGATTCGCACTGAAGCTTTCTTT. Protein sequence: CASSYSITSGIRTEAFF.

This clonotype showed up many times. The chain couples TRBV29-1 to TRBJ2-1, with 8 bases identical to TRBD1. The CDR3 runs to 12 residues. CDR1 and CDR2 from the germline V gene are SQVTM and ANQGSEA. The V gene end was trimmed by 6 bases and the J gene end by 5 bases; junction bases not matched to a gene: 3. The CDR3 DNA follows: TGCAGCGTCGAGACAGGGGACAATGAGCAGTTCTTC. Amino acid sequence: CSVETGDNEQFF.

This clonotype was counted at least ten times. This rearrangement joins TRBV27 to TRBJ2-7; the match to TRBD1 covers 7 bases. Germline V gives CDR1 MNHEY, CDR2 SMNVEV (reference sequence). This CDR3 is 13 amino acids long. Trimming took 5 bases from V and 3 from J; bases not matched to a gene: 4. CDR3 region: CASSPQGYYEQYF. The CDR3 nucleotides are TGTGCCAGCAGTCCACAGGGGTACTACGAGCAGTACTTC.

Regarding this clonotype: One base away lies a much larger clone, so this may be a sequencing read error. No conserved phenylalanine or tryptophan is present at the end of the CDR3, so a read error is the likely explanation. The genes are TRBV6-5 and TRBJ2-7, with no clear D. CDR3 length equals 14 residues. Germline V gives CDR1 MNHEY, CDR2 SVGAGI. V lost 10 bases to trimming and J lost 5 bases, with 21 bases between them. The DNA of the CDR3 is TGTGCCACTACTGTGGATCCTTATTCCGACGAGCAGTACTCC. The encoded protein is CATTVDPYSDEQYS.

This chain links TRBV27 with TRBJ1-5; maybe TRBD1 (5 bases). This CDR3 is built from 14 residues. Per germline, CDR1 MNHEY and CDR2 SMNVEV (reference sequence). The V end was cut by 3 bases, the J end by 8 bases, with 14 bases between. CDR3 DNA: TGTGCCAGCAGTTTGTTTGGGGGGTTTGAGCCCCAGCATTTT. Residues: CASSLFGGFEPQHF.

This clonotype came up many times. The V and J genes are TRBV13 and TRBJ2-7; D unclear. V lost 1 base to trimming and J lost 0 bases, with 4 bases between them. CDR3 length: 13 residues. CDR1 and CDR2 from the germline V gene are PRHDT and FYEKMQ (reference sequence). Here the CDR3 reads CASSLVASYEQYF. CDR3 nucleotides: TGTGCCAGCAGCTTAGTCGCCTCCTACGAGCAGTACTTC.

Relative to its sample, this clonotype is medium-sized (0.01 to 0.1%). The V and J genes are TRBV12-3 or TRBV12-4 and TRBJ1-6; no clear D gene. V shed 5 bases and J shed 1 base, with 6 bases lying between them. The CDR3 has 14 residues. The CDR3 DNA follows: TGTGCCAGCAGTACCGATTCCTATAATTCACCCCTCCACTTT. Its protein product is CASSTDSYNSPLHF.